This entry describes one TCR beta chain. Its cognate antigen is unknown. The data are from a study of tumor-infiltrating lymphocytes in localized non-small cell lung cancer. Study information: Some samples were collected after neoadjuvant chemotherapy; smokers, never-smokers and several histologies were included. Study-wide findings and caveats: Available tissue quantity limited TCR sequencing to a patient subset.

The method was immunoSEQ multiplex PCR; TCRdb's version includes in-frame clones alone and lacks a portion of them. The table lists over 6,500 clones, over 65% of them singletons. The CDR3 spans 14 residues. With V trimmed by 5 bases and J by 6 bases, 2 bases remained unmatched. Germline V CDR1 and CDR2: LNHDA, SQIVND (reference sequence). Material: uninvolved lung tissue not adjacent to the tumor. The gene calls are TRBV19 and TRBJ2-2; 11 bases are a match to TRBD2. The TCR originated in a human donor with non-small cell lung cancer. The CDR3 here is CASSVGLAAGELFF. The CDR3 DNA reads TGTGCCAGTAGTGTGGGACTAGCGGCCGGGGAGCTGTTTTTT.